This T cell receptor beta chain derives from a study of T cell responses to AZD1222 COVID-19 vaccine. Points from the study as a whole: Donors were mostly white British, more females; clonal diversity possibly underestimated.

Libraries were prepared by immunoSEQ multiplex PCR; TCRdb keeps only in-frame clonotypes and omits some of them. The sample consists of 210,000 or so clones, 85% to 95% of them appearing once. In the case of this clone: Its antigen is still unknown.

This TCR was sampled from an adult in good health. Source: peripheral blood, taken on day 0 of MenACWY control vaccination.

DNA for the CDR3: TGTGCCAGCAGCTTCCTAGCGGCCACTAGCACAGATACGCAGTATTTT. Protein product: CASSFLAATSTDTQYF. The chain uses TRBV13 and TRBJ2-3, with TRBD2 identical over 7 bases. CDR3 length: 16 amino acids. The germline V gene has CDR1 PRHDT and CDR2 FYEKMQ (reference sequence). With 3 bases clipped from V and 0 bases from J, the junction kept 6 bases outside the gene matches. Drawing the rest from reference TRBV13 and TRBJ2-3, the complete variable domain is AAGVIQSPRHLIKEKRETATLKCYPIPRHDTVYWYQQGPGQDPQFLISFYEKMQSDKGSIPDRFSAQQFSDYHSELNMSSLELGDSALYFCASSFLAATSTDTQYFGPGTRLTVL.